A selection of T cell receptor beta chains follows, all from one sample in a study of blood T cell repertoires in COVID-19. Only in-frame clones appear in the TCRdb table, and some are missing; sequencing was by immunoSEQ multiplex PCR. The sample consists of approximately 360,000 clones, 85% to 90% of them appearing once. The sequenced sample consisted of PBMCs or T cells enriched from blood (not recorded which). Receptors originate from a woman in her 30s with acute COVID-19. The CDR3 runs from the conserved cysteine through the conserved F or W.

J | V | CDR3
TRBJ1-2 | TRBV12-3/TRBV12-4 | CASSLTGIYGYTF
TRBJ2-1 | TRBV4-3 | CASSQEVGAGGTGQFF
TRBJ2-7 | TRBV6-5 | CASGLTGSYEQYF
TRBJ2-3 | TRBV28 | CASSRGWNTDTQYF
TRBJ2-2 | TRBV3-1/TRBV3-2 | CASSQRRQGCFANTGELFF
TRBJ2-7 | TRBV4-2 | CASSPYLTSIGEQYF
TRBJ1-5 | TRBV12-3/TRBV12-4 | CASSLANQPQHF
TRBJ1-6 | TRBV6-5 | CASSYPRDVNSPLHF
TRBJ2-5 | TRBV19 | CASSTPSGGAQETQYF
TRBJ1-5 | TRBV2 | CASSPSAGQRNQPQHF
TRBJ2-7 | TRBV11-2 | CASSSRGYEQYF
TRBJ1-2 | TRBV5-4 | CASAKTEAYGYTF
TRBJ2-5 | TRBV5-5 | CASSLWIRTAGQETQYF
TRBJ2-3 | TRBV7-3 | CASSLRGPLDTQYF
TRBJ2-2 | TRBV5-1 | CASSVGTTNTGELFF
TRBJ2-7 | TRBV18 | CASSPPTTNYEQYF
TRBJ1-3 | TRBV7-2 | CASSLWNRGGNTIYF
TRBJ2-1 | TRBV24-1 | CATSDLVRGGQSEQFF
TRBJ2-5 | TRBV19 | CATRGEGLETQYF
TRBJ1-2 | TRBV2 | CASSPGTGGAGGYTF
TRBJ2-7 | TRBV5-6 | CASSLAGYSYEQYF
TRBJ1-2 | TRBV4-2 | CASSPRDRTSNYGYTF
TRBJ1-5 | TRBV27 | CASRMRGRDSNQPQHF
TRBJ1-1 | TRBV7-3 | CASSLTPNTEAFF
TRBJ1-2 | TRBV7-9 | CASSLVGQINYGYTF
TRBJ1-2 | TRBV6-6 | CASSPRTGSDYNYGYTF
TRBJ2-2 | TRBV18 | CASSPNQPGQGITGELFF
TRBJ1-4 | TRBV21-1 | CASSKVDRAPRPNEKLFF
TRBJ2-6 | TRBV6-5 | CASSRQGAGANVLTF
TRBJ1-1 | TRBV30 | CAWTEQGYTEAFF
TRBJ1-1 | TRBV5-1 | CASSATTGYDTEAFF
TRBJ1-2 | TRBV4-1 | CASSQDPTNYGYTF
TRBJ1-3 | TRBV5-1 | CASSLSPQGSSGNTIYF
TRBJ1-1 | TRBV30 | CAWSREPGQRNTEAFF
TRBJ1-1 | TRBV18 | CASSPAQVENTEAFF
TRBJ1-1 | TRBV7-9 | CASSPLSGRGQVNTEAFF
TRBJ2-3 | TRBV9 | CASSALEGESGDTQYF
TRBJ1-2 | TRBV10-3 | CAISVGTPDYYGYTF
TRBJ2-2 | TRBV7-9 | CASSPRTGLTTGELFF
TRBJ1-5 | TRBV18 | CASSPPGSVAQHF
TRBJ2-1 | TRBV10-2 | CASSDGTESYNEQFF
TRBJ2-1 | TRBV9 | CASSATGTAWNEQFF
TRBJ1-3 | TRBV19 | CASSPRWGGVGNTIYF
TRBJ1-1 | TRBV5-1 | CASSLLGENTEAFF
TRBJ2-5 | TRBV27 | CASSSHPSGGLQETQYF
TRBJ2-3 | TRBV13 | CASSSLAATPTDTQYF
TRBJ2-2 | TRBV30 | CAWRRYTGTGELFF
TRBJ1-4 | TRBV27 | CASSSAGQGVRDEKLFF